This TCR beta chain was documented in a study of patients and donors after allogeneic stem cell transplantation. MiXCR, applied by TCRdb to the RT-PCR reads, yields one record per CDR3 protein. The repertoire has about 410,000 distinct CDR3 sequences, roughly 17% of them found once; the top ten carry 6% to 8%. This clonotype was observed a few times. Sequencing used blood, either unsorted or a sorted T cell fraction (not recorded which). The source of this sequence is a human donor who was either an allogeneic HSCT recipient or a stem cell or donor lymphocyte infusion donor (not recorded which). It is not recorded whose cells these are; they may come from a transplant donor.

CDR3 amino acids: CSARGQGDYGYTF. CDR3 sequence (DNA): TGCAGTGCTAGAGGGCAGGGCGACTATGGCTACACCTTC. The chain has TRBV20-1 and TRBJ1-2; D is possibly TRBD1 (5 bases). The germline CDR1 and CDR2 sequences are DFQATT and SNEGSKA (reference sequence). This CDR3 region has 13 residues. Trimming left V 1 base short and J 3 bases short, with 9 bases between.